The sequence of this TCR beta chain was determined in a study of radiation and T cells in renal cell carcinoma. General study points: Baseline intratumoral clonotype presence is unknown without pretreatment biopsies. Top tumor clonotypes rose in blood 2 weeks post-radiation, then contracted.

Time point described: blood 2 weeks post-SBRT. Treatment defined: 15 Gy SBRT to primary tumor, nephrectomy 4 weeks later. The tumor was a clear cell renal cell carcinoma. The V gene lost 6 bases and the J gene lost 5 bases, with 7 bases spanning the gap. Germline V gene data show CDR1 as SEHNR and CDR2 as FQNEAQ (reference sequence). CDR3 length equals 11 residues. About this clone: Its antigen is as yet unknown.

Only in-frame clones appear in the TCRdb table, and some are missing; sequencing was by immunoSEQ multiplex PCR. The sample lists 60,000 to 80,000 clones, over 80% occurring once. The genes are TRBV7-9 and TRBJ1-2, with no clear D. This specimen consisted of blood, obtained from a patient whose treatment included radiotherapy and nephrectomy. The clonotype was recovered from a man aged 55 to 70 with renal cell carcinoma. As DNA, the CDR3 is TGTGCCAGCAGGTTGCTGTATGGCTACACCTTC. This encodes CASRLLYGYTF.